This record covers a single TCR beta chain. Original methodology: Nucleated cell counts were estimated from reference gene primer amplification. Produced via immunoSEQ multiplex PCR; TCRdb's table is partial and in-frame only. The DNA was the basis for D and trimming; V, J and clone size are from that table. The top ten hold 7.4% of the sample, which has roughly 62,000 clones, around 87% seen once. These data belong to a study of blood T cell repertoires in COVID-19. Study-wide background: Acute and convalescent COVID-19 samples came from the United States, Italy and Spain. PBMCs, B-cell-depleted T cells, or T cells were the source of the cDNA or gDNA that made up the material.

V shed 2 bases and J shed 9 bases, with 14 bases lying between them. The CDR3 has 14 amino acids. Germline-derived CDR1 and CDR2 are MNHEY and SMNVEV (reference sequence). Material: peripheral blood. The receptor's source is a human donor with active COVID-19. The donor label of this sample is uncertain. The rearrangement links TRBV27 to TRBJ2-1; D is perhaps TRBD2 (6 bases). CDR3: CASSLGIWRGEQFF. CDR3 in DNA: TGTGCCAGCAGTTTAGGGATATGGCGGGGTGAGCAGTTCTTC.